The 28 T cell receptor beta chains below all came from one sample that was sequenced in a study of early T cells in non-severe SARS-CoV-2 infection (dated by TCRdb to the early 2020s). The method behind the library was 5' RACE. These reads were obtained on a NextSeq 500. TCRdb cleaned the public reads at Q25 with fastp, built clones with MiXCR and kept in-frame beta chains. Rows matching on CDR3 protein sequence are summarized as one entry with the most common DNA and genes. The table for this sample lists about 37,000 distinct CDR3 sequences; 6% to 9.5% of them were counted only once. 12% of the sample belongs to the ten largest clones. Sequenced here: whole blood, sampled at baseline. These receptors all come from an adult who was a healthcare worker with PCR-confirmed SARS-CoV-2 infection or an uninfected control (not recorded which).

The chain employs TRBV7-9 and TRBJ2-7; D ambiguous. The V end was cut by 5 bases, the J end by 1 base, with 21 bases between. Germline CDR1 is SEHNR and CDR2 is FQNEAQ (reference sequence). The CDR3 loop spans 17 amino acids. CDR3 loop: CASSPHPSWTESYEQYF. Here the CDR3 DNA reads TGTGCCAGCAGCCCACACCCTTCGTGGACGGAGTCCTACGAGCAGTACTTC.

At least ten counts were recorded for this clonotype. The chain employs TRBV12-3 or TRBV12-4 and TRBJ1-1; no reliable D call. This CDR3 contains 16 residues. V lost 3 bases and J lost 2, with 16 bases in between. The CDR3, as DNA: TGTGCCAGCAGTTTCCATAACGACCGTCCAAACACTGAAGCTTTCTTT. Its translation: CASSFHNDRPNTEAFF.

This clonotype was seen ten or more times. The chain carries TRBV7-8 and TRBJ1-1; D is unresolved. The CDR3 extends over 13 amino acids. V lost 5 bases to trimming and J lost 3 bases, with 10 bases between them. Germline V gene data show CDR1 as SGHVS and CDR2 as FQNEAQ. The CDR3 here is CASSRGADTEAFF. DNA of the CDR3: TGTGCCAGCAGCCGGGGTGCGGACACTGAAGCTTTCTTT.

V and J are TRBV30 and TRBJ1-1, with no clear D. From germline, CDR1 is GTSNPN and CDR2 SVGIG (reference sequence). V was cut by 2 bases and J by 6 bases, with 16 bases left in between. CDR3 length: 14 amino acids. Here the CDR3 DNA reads TGTGCCTGGAGTCCAGCCGGGTCCCGCCCTGAAGCTTTCTTT. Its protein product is CAWSPAGSRPEAFF. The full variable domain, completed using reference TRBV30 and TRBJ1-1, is SQTIHQWPATLVQPVGSPLSLECTVEGTSNPNLYWYRQAAGRGLQLLFYSVGIGQISSEVPQNLSASRPQDRQFILSSKKLLLSDSGFYLCAWSPAGSRPEAFFGQGTRLTVV.

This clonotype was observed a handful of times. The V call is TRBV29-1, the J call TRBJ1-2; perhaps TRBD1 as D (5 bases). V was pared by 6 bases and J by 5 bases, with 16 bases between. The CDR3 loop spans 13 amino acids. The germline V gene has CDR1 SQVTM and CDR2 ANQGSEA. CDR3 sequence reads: CSVRGREPYGYTF. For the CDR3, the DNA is TGCAGCGTGAGGGGACGCGAGCCTTATGGCTACACCTTC.

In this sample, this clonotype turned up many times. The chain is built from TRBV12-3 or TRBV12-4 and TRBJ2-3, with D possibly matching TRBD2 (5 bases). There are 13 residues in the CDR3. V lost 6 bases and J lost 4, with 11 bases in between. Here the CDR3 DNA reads TGTGCCAGCAGGAGCGGACTGTCAGATACGCAGTATTTT. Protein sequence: CASRSGLSDTQYF.

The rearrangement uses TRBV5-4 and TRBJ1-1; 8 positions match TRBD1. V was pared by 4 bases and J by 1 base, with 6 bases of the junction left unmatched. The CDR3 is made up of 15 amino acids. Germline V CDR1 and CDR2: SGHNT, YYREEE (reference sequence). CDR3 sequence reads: CASSPGQGGNTEAFF. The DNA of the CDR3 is TGTGCCAGCAGCCCAGGACAGGGCGGGAACACTGAAGCTTTCTTT.

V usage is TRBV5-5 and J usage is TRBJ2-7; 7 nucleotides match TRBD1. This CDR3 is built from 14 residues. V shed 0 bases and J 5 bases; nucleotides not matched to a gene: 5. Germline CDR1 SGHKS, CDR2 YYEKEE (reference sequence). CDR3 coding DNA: TGTGCCAGCAGCTTGGGACAGGGTCCCAACGAGCAGTACTTC. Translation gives CASSLGQGPNEQYF.

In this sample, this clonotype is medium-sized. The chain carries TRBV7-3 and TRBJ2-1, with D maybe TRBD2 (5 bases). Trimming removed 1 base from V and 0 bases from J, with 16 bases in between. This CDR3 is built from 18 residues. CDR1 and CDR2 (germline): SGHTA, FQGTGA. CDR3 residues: CASSLRAEAFSSYNEQFF. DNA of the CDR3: TGTGCCAGCAGCTTAAGGGCGGAGGCCTTCAGCTCCTACAATGAGCAGTTCTTC. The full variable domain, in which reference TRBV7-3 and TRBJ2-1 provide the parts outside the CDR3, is GAGVSQTPSNKVTEKGKYVELRCDPISGHTALYWYRQSLGQGPEFLIYFQGTGAADDSGLPNDRFFAVRPEGSVSTLKIQRTERGDSAVYLCASSLRAEAFSSYNEQFFGPGTRLTVL.

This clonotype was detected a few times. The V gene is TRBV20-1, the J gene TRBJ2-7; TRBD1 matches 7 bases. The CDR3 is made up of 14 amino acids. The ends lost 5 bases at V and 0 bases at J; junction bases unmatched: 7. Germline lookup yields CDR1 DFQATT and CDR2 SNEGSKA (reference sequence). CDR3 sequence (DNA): TGCAGTGCTCAGCCGGACAGGAACTCCTACGAGCAGTACTTC. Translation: CSAQPDRNSYEQYF.

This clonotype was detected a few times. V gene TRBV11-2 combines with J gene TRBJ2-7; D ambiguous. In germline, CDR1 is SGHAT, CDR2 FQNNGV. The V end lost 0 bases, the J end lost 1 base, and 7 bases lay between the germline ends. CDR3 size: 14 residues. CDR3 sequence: CASSLEPSSYEQYF. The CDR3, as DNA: TGTGCCAGCAGCTTAGAGCCAAGTTCCTACGAGCAGTACTTC.

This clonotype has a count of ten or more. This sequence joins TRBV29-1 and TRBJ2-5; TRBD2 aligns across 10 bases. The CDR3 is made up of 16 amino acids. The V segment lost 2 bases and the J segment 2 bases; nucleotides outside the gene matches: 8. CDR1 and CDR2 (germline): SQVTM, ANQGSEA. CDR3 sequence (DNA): TGCAGCGTTGAAAGGCCTAGCGGGGGAGTTCAAGAGACCCAGTACTTC. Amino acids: CSVERPSGGVQETQYF.

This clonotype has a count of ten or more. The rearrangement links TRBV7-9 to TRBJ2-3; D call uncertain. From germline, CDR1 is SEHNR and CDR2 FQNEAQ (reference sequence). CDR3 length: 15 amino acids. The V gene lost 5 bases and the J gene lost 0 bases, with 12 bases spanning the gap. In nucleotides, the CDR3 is TGTGCCAGCAGCGCGAGTTTGTCTAGCACAGATACGCAGTATTTT. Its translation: CASSASLSSTDTQYF.

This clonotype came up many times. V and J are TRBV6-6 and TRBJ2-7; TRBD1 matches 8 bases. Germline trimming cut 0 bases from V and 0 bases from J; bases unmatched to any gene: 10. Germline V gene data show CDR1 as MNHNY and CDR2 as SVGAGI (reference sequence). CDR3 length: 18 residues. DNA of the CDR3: TGTGCCAGCAGTTACTCGATTGCTAAGGGACAGGACTCCTACGAGCAGTACTTC. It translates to CASSYSIAKGQDSYEQYF.

The chain's CDR3 is CASTIVQGGAVNTEAFF. CDR3 DNA: TGTGCCAGCACTATTGTTCAGGGAGGGGCGGTGAACACTGAAGCTTTCTTT. This chain connects TRBV6-1 to TRBJ1-1; D is possibly TRBD1 (5 bases). The V gene lost 7 bases and the J gene lost 0 bases, with 21 bases spanning the gap. The CDR3 is 17 residues long. CDR1 MNHNS and CDR2 SASEGT come from the germline V gene.

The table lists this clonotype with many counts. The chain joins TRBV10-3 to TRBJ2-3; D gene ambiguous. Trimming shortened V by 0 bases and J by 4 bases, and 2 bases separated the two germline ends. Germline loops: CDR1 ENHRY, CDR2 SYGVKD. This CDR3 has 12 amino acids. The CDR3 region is CAISESSDTQYF. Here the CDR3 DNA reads TGTGCCATCAGTGAGTCGTCAGATACGCAGTATTTT.

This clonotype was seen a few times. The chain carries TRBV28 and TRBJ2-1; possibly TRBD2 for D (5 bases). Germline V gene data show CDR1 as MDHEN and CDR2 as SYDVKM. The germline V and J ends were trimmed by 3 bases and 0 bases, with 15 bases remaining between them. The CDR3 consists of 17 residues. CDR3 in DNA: TGTGCCAGCAGTTTTCCTCTACGTGGGAGCTCCTACAATGAGCAGTTCTTC. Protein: CASSFPLRGSSYNEQFF.

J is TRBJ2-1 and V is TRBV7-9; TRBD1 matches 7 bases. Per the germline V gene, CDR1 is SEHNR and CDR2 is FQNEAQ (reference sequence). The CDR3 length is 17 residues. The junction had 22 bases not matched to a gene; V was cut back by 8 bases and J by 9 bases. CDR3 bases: TGTGCCAGCGCCCCCGCGAGGGGGCCTATAAACGCCCGTGAGCAGTTCTTC. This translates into CASAPARGPINAREQFF. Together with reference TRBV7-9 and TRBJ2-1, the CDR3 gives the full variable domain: DTGVSQNPRHKITKRGQNVTFRCDPISEHNRLYWYRQTLGQGPEFLTYFQNEAQLEKSRLLSDRFSAERPKGSFSTLEIQRTEQGDSAMYLCASAPARGPINAREQFFGPGTRLTVL.

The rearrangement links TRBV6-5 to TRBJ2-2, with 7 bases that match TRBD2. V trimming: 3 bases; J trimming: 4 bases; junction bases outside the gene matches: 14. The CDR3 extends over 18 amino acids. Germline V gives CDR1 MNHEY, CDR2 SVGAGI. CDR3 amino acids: CASSYAWARGEITGELFF. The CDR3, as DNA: TGTGCCAGCAGTTATGCGTGGGCCCGGGGGGAGATCACCGGGGAGCTGTTTTTT.

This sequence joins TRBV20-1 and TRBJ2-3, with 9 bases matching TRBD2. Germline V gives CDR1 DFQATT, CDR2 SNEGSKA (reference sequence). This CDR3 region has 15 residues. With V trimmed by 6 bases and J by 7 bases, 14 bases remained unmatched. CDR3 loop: CSAPLSSGGLHTQYF. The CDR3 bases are TGCAGTGCCCCACTCTCCAGCGGGGGGCTACATACGCAGTATTTT.

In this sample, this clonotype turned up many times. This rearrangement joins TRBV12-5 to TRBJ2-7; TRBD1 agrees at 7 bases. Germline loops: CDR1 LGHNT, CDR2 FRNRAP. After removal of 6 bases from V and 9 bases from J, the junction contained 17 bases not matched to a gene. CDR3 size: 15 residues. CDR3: CASGGQIATSGRQYF. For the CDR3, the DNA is TGTGCTAGTGGGGGACAGATCGCCACCTCAGGACGGCAGTACTTC. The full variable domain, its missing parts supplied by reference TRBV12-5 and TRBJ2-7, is DARVTQTPRHKVTEMGQEVTMRCQPILGHNTVFWYRQTMMQGLELLAYFRNRAPLDDSGMPKDRFSAEMPDATLATLKIQPSEPRDSAVYFCASGGQIATSGRQYFGPGTRLTVT.

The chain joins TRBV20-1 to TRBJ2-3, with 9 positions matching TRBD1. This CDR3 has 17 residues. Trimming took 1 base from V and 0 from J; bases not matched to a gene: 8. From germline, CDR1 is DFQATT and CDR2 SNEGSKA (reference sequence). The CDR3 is CSARGSRQGGSTDTQYF. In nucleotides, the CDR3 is TGCAGTGCTAGAGGCTCCCGACAGGGGGGGAGCACAGATACGCAGTATTTT.

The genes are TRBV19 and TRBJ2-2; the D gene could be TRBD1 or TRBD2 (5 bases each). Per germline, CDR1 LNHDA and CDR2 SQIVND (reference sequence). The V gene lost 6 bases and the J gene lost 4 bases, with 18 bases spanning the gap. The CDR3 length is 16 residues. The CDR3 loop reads CASRIGDGFFTGELFF. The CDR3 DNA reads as TGTGCCAGTAGAATCGGGGACGGATTCTTCACCGGGGAGCTGTTTTTT. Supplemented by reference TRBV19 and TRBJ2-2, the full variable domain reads DGGITQSPKYLFRKEGQNVTLSCEQNLNHDAMYWYRQDPGQGLRLIYYSQIVNDFQKGDIAEGYSVSREKKESFPLTVTSAQKNPTAFYLCASRIGDGFFTGELFFGEGSRLTVL.

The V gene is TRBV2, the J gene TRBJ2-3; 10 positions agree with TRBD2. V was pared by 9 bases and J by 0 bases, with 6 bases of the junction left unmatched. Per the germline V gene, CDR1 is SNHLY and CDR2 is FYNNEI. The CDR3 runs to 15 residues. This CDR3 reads CARRSAGGSTDTQYF. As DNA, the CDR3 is TGTGCCAGAAGGTCAGCGGGGGGGAGCACAGATACGCAGTATTTT.

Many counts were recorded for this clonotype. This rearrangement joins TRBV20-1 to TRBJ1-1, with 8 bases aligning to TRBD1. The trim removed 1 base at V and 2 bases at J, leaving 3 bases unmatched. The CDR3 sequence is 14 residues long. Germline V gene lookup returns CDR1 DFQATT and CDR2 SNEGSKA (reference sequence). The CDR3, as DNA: TGCAGTGCTAGAGGACAGGGGTCAAACACTGAAGCTTTCTTT. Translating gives CSARGQGSNTEAFF.

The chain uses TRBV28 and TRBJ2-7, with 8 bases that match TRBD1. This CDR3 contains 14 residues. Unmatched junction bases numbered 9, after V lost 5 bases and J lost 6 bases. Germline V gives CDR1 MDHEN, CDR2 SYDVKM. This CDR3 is CASSRDRSLSEQYF. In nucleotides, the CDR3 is TGTGCCAGCAGTCGGGACAGGTCTTTGAGCGAGCAGTACTTC.

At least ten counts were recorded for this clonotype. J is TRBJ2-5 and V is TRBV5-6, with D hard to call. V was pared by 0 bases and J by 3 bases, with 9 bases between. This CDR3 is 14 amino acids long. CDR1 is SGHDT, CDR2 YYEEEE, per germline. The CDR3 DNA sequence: TGTGCCAGCAGCTTGGCAGCCAGTGAAGAGACCCAGTACTTC. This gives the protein CASSLAASEETQYF.

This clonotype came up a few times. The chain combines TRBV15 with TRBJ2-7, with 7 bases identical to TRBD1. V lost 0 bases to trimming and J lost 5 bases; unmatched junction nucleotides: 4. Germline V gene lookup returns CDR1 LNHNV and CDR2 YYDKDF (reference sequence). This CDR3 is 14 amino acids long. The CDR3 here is CATSREMTGNEQYF. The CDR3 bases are TGTGCCACCAGCAGAGAAATGACAGGGAACGAGCAGTACTTC.